Listed below are T cell receptor beta chains from one sample, sequenced in a study of CD8 T cells in Susac syndrome. TCRdb independently ran MiXCR on the immunoSEQ multiplex PCR reads; one entry per CDR3 protein. This sample yields about 240,000 distinct CDR3 sequences, of which roughly 95% are seen a single time; approximately 0.1% belongs to the top ten. Material for sequencing was CD4+ T cells from PBMCs. The receptors were sampled from a human donor with Susac syndrome. CDR3s include the opening cysteine and the closing phenylalanine or tryptophan. Each record gives: clone size, V gene, D gene, J gene, CDR3 DNA, CDR3 protein. D genes are given only for firm matches. A row's size may be missing; if present it is once, few, many or a size class.

-	TRBV7-6	TRBD1	TRBJ1-2	TGTGCCAGCAGCCGCGGACAGGGGGCGGATGGCTACACCTTC	CASSRGQGADGYTF
-	TRBV20-1	TRBD1	TRBJ1-1	TGCAGTGTAAGGGACAGGGGATCCACTGAAGCTTTCTTT	CSVRDRGSTEAFF
-	TRBV12-3/TRBV12-4	-	TRBJ1-1	TGTGCCAGCAGGCGAGGGGGGAGATTGAACACTGAAGCTTTCTTT	CASRRGGRLNTEAFF
-	TRBV30	-	TRBJ2-7	TGTGCCTGGAGGGGATCAGGGTTCTACGAGCAGTACTTC	CAWRGSGFYEQYF
-	TRBV29-1	TRBD1	TRBJ1-2	TGCAGCGTTGAAGATCTCGGGACAGATCTTTTACGCTTC	CSVEDLGTDLLRF
-	TRBV29-1	-	TRBJ2-2	TGCAGCGTTGCGTGGGCACTTACGAACACCGGGGAGCTGTTTTTT	CSVAWALTNTGELFF
-	TRBV7-8	TRBD2	TRBJ2-7	TGTGCCAGCAGCTCACGCGGGAGAATGCACGGCGAGCAGTACTTC	CASSSRGRMHGEQYF
-	TRBV30	-	TRBJ2-1	TGTGCCTGGAGTGTAAAGCGGCAGCAGTTCTTC	CAWSVKRQQFF
-	TRBV29-1	TRBD1	TRBJ2-7	TGCAGCGTTGAAGAGACAGGGTACGAGCAGTACTTC	CSVEETGYEQYF
-	TRBV29-1	-	TRBJ1-5	TGCAGCGCCCCCCCGGGAGACATCGGAGGGAATCAGCCCCAGCTTTTT	CSAPPGDIGGNQPQLF
-	TRBV7-9	TRBD1	TRBJ1-5	TGTGCCAGCAGCGGACCGGGACAGGGGGATCAGCCCCAGCATTTT	CASSGPGQGDQPQHF
-	TRBV20-1	TRBD1	TRBJ2-5	TGCAGTGCTAGCCAAGACGAGGGACAGGCGACCCAAGAGACCCAGTACTTC	CSASQDEGQATQETQYF
-	TRBV3-1	-	TRBJ2-7	TGTGCCAGCAGCCAGGACGGCGATTTGGCTAAGCAGTACTTC	CASSQDGDLAKQYF
-	TRBV9	TRBD2	TRBJ2-1	TGTGCCAGCAGCGAACGTACTAGCGGGGTGTACAATGAGCAGTTCTTC	CASSERTSGVYNEQFF
-	TRBV18	-	TRBJ2-5	TGTGCCAGCTCACCCACGAGTCAGGAGACCCAGTACTTC	CASSPTSQETQYF
-	TRBV13	-	TRBJ1-1	TGTGCCAGCAGCTTCCTCGGCTCGGCCACTGAAGCTTTCTTT	CASSFLGSATEAFF
-	TRBV7-8	TRBD2	TRBJ2-7	TGTGCCAGCAGCTTAGACCCATTGGGGAGGGACGAGCAGTACTTC	CASSLDPLGRDEQYF
-	TRBV11-3	-	TRBJ2-7	TGTGCCAGCAGCTTAGGCCGATCCTACGAGCAGTACTTC	CASSLGRSYEQYF
few	TRBV2	TRBD1	TRBJ1-4	TGTGCCAGCAGTTCCCGGGACAGGGGCGAAAAACTGTTTTTT	CASSSRDRGEKLFF
-	TRBV29-1	TRBD1	TRBJ2-4	TGCAGCGTTGGACAGGGCTTACTAGCCAAAAACATTCAGTACTTC	CSVGQGLLAKNIQYF
-	TRBV24-1	TRBD1	TRBJ2-5	TGTGCCACCAGTGATCCTAGGAGGACAGGGAAGGAGACCCAGTACTTC	CATSDPRRTGKETQYF
-	TRBV29-1	-	TRBJ1-2	TGCAGCGTTGAGGCAGGGGTCACCTATGGCTACACCTTC	CSVEAGVTYGYTF
-	TRBV7-2	-	TRBJ1-5	TGTGCCAGCAGCTTCAGGGTGGGTCAGCCCCAGCATTTT	CASSFRVGQPQHF
-	TRBV25-1	-	TRBJ1-1	TGTGCCAGCATCCCCAGGGCGAACACTGAAGCTTTCTTT	CASIPRANTEAFF
-	TRBV29-1	-	TRBJ1-2	TGCAGTGCCGGTTTAGACTATGGCTACACCTTC	CSAGLDYGYTF
-	TRBV2	-	TRBJ1-4	TGTGCCAGCAGTGGGAACGTGGTAAAACTGTTTTTT	CASSGNVVKLFF
-	TRBV29-1	-	TRBJ1-1	TGCAGCGTTGCGTCGGGACAACTTTTCACTGAAGCTTTCTTT	CSVASGQLFTEAFF
-	TRBV29-1	TRBD2	TRBJ2-1	TGCAGCGTTGGGACTAGCGGGGGATCCTACAATGAGCAGTTCTTC	CSVGTSGGSYNEQFF
-	TRBV20-1	TRBD2	TRBJ2-7	TGCAGTGCTACTTTAGCGGGAGTCCGAGACGAGCAGTACTTC	CSATLAGVRDEQYF
-	TRBV20-1	-	TRBJ2-7	TGCAGTACTATGGAGCGCAACGAGCAGTACTTC	CSTMERNEQYF
-	TRBV20-1	-	TRBJ2-7	TGCAGTGCAAGCGACCGGACAGCCACCTACGAGCAGTACTTC	CSASDRTATYEQYF
-	TRBV5-4	-	TRBJ2-2	TGTGCCAGCAGCTTGAAGAGCGGAGGCACCGGGGAGCTGTTTTTT	CASSLKSGGTGELFF
-	TRBV5-1	TRBD2	TRBJ2-3	TGCGCCAGCAGCTCTAGACTAGCGGGAACCACAGATACGCAGTATTTT	CASSSRLAGTTDTQYF
once	TRBV29-1	TRBD1	TRBJ2-1	TGCAGCGCCGGGACAGGGTTTTTAGGCTCCTACAATGAGCAGTTCTTC	CSAGTGFLGSYNEQFF
-	TRBV4-1	-	TRBJ2-4	TGCGCCAGCAGCCACCCAGGACGTGGAGTGGCCAAAAACATTCAGTACTTC	CASSHPGRGVAKNIQYF
once	TRBV13	-	TRBJ2-1	TGTGCCAGCAGTTCACTGACAGCGAAAAAACCCTACAATGAGCAGTTCTTC	CASSSLTAKKPYNEQFF
-	TRBV11-3	-	TRBJ2-2	TGTGCCAGCAGCGGGCTTTTACAGCCCACCGGGGAGCTGTTTTTT	CASSGLLQPTGELFF
-	TRBV20-1	TRBD2	TRBJ2-1	TGCAGTGCTAGCACCTGGACTAGCGGGAGGAATGAGCAGTTCTTC	CSASTWTSGRNEQFF
-	TRBV18	-	TRBJ2-1	TGTGCCAGCTCACCCTCCAGCAGGGAGCAGTTCTTC	CASSPSSREQFF
once	TRBV7-7	TRBD2	TRBJ2-1	TGTGCTAGCAGTTTCACTAGCGGTCCCTACAATGAGCAGTTCTTC	CASSFTSGPYNEQFF
-	TRBV24-1	TRBD2	TRBJ2-2	TGTGCCACCAGTGATTTGCAACGGGAGGGCCGCACCGGGGAGCTGTTTTTT	CATSDLQREGRTGELFF
-	TRBV29-1	-	TRBJ2-2	TGCAGCGTCCAGGACCCCAACACCGGGGAGCTGTTTTTT	CSVQDPNTGELFF
-	TRBV27	-	TRBJ2-7	TGTGCCAGCGGGCTTCGAGAGAGGTACGAGCAGTACTTC	CASGLRERYEQYF
-	TRBV12-3/TRBV12-4	-	TRBJ2-3	TGTGCCAGCAGGCATATGAAGGGCACAGATACGCAGTATTTT	CASRHMKGTDTQYF
-	TRBV30	TRBD2	TRBJ2-5	TGTGCCTGGAGTCTCGGACTAGCGGGAGCTCGAGAGACCCAGTACTTC	CAWSLGLAGARETQYF
once	TRBV12-3/TRBV12-4	-	TRBJ2-1	TGTGCCTTATTCTGGGAAGGCGAGCAGTTCTTC	CALFWEGEQFF